Included here is one T cell receptor beta chain sequence, with context. Antigen: not known. The PCR made use of 60 Vbeta and 13 Jbeta primers. Per the original methods: Approximately 12 million of the roughly 80 million unique TCR beta chains counted in a later analysis were shared. This table comes from immunoSEQ multiplex PCR, and its TCRdb copy is limited to in-frame clones, with some not included. V, J and clone size are taken as reported in that table, and D and trimming were inferred from the DNA itself. Its table lists about 200,000 clones. This entry belongs to a study of cytomegalovirus exposure and HLA in healthy donors. Regarding the study as a whole: Reportedly, fewer N-insertions than the approximately 700-donor mean appeared in an Asian-associated ancestry cluster in a later analysis. According to the study, roughly 180 TCR beta chains were cytomegalovirus-associated.

The donors, nominally healthy at sampling, likely had unrecorded immune exposures. Germline V gives CDR1 SGHRS, CDR2 YFSETQ. The junction had 4 bases not matched to a gene; V was cut back by 4 bases and J by 4 bases. CDR3 size: 14 residues. The chain is built from TRBV5-1 and TRBJ2-7; 11 positions match TRBD2. This clonotype was obtained from a girl aged 2 to 9 in good health and CMV-seropositive. The material sequenced was PBMCs. DNA for the CDR3: TGCGCCAGCAGCGGGGGACTAGCGGCTTACGAGCAGTACTTC. Its protein is CASSGGLAAYEQYF.